This is a list of T cell receptor beta chains from one sample in a study of T cell responses to AZD1222 COVID-19 vaccine. Clones were sequenced by immunoSEQ multiplex PCR, and TCRdb holds only the in-frame ones, with some missing. The sample yields under 140,000 clones, about 87% seen once. The input for sequencing was peripheral blood, taken on day 0 of AZD1222 vaccination. The receptors derive from an adult in good health. Both conserved end residues are trimmed from each CDR3. The D gene is left open where the match is weak.

D	V	J	CDR3
TRBD1	TRBV6-5	TRBJ2-3	ASTRTGVGDTQY
-	TRBV14	TRBJ1-3	ASSPGLPPGNTIY
-	TRBV7-8	TRBJ2-3	ASSKDGRSTDTQY
-	TRBV9	TRBJ2-1	ASSVGQDSYNEQF
TRBD1	TRBV19	TRBJ2-3	ASSTRQGDTQY
-	TRBV9	TRBJ1-1	ASSVAPQTLAF
TRBD2	TRBV6-4	TRBJ2-3	ASSDSTSGGDTQY
-	TRBV25-1	TRBJ1-2	ASSETLDGYGYT
-	TRBV27	TRBJ1-1	ASSAPLLTEAF
-	TRBV2	TRBJ1-5	ASSREQPDLGQPQH
-	TRBV2	TRBJ2-5	ASSWTAVGETQY
-	TRBV6-5	TRBJ1-1	ASLDGSPWWAEAF
TRBD1	TRBV4-1	TRBJ2-2	ASGTGVRTGELF
-	TRBV19	TRBJ1-2	ASSTDASFYGYT
TRBD1	TRBV5-1	TRBJ1-3	ASSISGGAAGNTIY
TRBD1	TRBV30	TRBJ1-2	ACTWDSPFYGYT
-	TRBV18	TRBJ1-3	ASSPGTSGNTIY
-	TRBV18	TRBJ1-3	ASSPRQAGVSGNTIY
-	TRBV6-5	TRBJ1-2	ASRMEGYGYT
-	TRBV7-8	TRBJ2-7	ASSLASSVSYEQY
-	TRBV2	TRBJ1-2	ASSERDYGYT
-	TRBV29-1	TRBJ2-7	SVTEQGIEQY
-	TRBV12-3/TRBV12-4	TRBJ2-1	ASSLHAGNEQF
-	TRBV30	TRBJ1-3	AWSVTGPGNTIY
-	TRBV7-2	TRBJ2-7	ASSLAPGYIYEQY
TRBD2	TRBV5-6	TRBJ2-1	ASSLQGRKPAGYNEQF
-	TRBV19	TRBJ1-1	ASIWSAGVMTEAF
TRBD2	TRBV5-1	TRBJ2-5	ASSLGLAGVRFQETQY
-	TRBV6-6	TRBJ1-5	ASSYSGGIGQPQH
TRBD1	TRBV6-5	TRBJ2-1	ASSQRTGIYNEQF
-	TRBV5-1	TRBJ1-1	ASRPPTRGTEAF
-	TRBV15	TRBJ1-4	ATRGEMANEKLF
-	TRBV7-6	TRBJ1-4	ASSLATLTTNEKLF
-	TRBV7-9	TRBJ1-5	ASSSEWRSGPQPQH
-	TRBV2	TRBJ1-1	ASRENTEAF
-	TRBV6-5	TRBJ1-1	ASRLWENTEAF